These T cell receptor beta chains were read from a single sample in a study of read filtering for tumor transcriptome and immune sequencing. Each CDR3 protein gets one entry after TCRdb re-called the reads with MiXCR. The top ten hold over 15% of the sample, which has 50,000 or so distinct CDR3 sequences, approximately 19% seen once. What was sequenced was a population of CD138-negative cells sorted from bone marrow. Receptor source: a donor aged 40 or over with multiple myeloma. Both conserved end residues are part of each CDR3. Each record gives: D gene, J gene, V gene, clone size, CDR3 protein, CDR3 DNA. D genes are given only for firm matches. Rows give clone size only sometimes, using once, few, many, or a class for an expanded clone.

NA	TRBJ2-1	TRBV9	many	CASSVTPAGSPIYNEQFF	TGTGCCAGCAGCGTCACACCGGCTGGGAGTCCAATTTACAATGAGCAGTTCTTC
TRBD2	TRBJ2-3	TRBV7-2	many	CASSLGLAGTASTDTQYF	TGTGCCAGCAGCCTAGGACTAGCGGGAACCGCTAGCACAGATACGCAGTATTTT
NA	TRBJ2-5	TRBV23-1	many	CASSHHRNRVGETQYF	TGCGCCAGCAGTCATCACCGGAACAGGGTGGGAGAGACCCAGTACTTC
NA	TRBJ2-5	TRBV20-1	many	CSARAPLETQYF	TGCAGTGCTAGAGCCCCATTAGAGACCCAGTACTTC
TRBD2	TRBJ2-5	TRBV20-1	many	CSARDLASGRGETQYF	TGCAGTGCTAGAGATCTCGCGTCGGGGAGGGGAGAGACCCAGTACTTC
NA	TRBJ2-3	TRBV29-1	many	CSVPLGTNTDTQYF	TGCAGCGTCCCATTGGGGACCAACACAGATACGCAGTATTTT
NA	TRBJ1-2	TRBV2	NA	CASTRGNGYTF	TGTGCCAGCACGAGGGGGAATGGCTACACCTTC
NA	TRBJ1-1	TRBV5-1	NA	CASSPRGGVNTEAFF	TGCGCCAGCAGCCCCAGGGGAGGGGTGAACACTGAAGCTTTCTTT
NA	TRBJ1-1	TRBV6-5	many	CASRRNTEAFF	TGTGCCAGCAGAAGGAACACTGAAGCTTTCTTT
TRBD2	TRBJ2-3	TRBV5-1	many	CASSRTSGRAHTQYF	TGCGCCAGCAGTCGCACTAGCGGGAGGGCCCATACGCAGTATTTT
NA	TRBJ1-1	TRBV12-3/TRBV12-4	many	CASSYENTEAFF	TGTGCCAGCAGTTATGAGAACACTGAAGCTTTCTTT
NA	TRBJ2-3	TRBV9	NA	CAGNRDSGSTDTQYF	TGTGCCGGCAACCGGGACTCCGGGAGCACAGATACGCAGTATTTT
TRBD2	TRBJ2-3	TRBV7-2	many	CASSLPLSGLDTQYF	TGTGCCAGCAGCTTACCCCTTAGCGGGCTCGATACGCAGTATTTT
NA	TRBJ1-2	TRBV29-1	many	CSVGAVSNYGYTF	TGCAGCGTGGGGGCAGTCTCTAACTATGGCTACACCTTC
TRBD2	TRBJ2-2	TRBV7-8	many	CASSWSSGRVGTGELFF	TGTGCCAGCAGCTGGAGTAGCGGGAGAGTCGGCACCGGGGAGCTGTTTTTT
TRBD1	TRBJ2-5	TRBV5-1	many	CASSFSAGTGEETQYF	TGCGCCAGCAGCTTTTCCGCCGGGACAGGGGAAGAGACCCAGTACTTC
NA	TRBJ2-2	TRBV7-3	many	CASSLPPHTGELFF	TGTGCCAGCAGCTTACCCCCCCACACCGGGGAGCTGTTTTTT
NA	TRBJ2-7	TRBV15	many	CATSRESRYEQYF	TGTGCCACCAGCAGAGAATCCAGATACGAGCAGTACTTC
TRBD2	TRBJ2-7	TRBV12-5	few	CASGPSGSLSYEQYF	TGTGCTAGTGGGCCCAGCGGGAGTTTATCCTACGAGCAGTACTTC
TRBD1	TRBJ1-5	TRBV6-2/TRBV6-3	few	CASSYSNNAGTGNQPQHF	TGTGCCAGCAGTTACTCGAATAACGCCGGGACAGGAAATCAGCCCCAGCATTTT
TRBD2	TRBJ2-1	TRBV3-1	many	CASSQEGLARNEQFF	TGTGCCAGCAGCCAAGAAGGACTAGCGAGGAATGAGCAGTTCTTC
TRBD1	TRBJ1-1	TRBV6-6	few	CASSKQGSSEAFF	TGTGCCAGCAGTAAACAGGGGTCGTCTGAAGCTTTCTTT
TRBD1	TRBJ1-5	TRBV12-3/TRBV12-4	many	CASSRTGGNQPQHF	TGTGCCAGCAGTCGGACAGGGGGGAATCAGCCCCAGCATTTT
NA	TRBJ2-2	TRBV18	many	CASSPSSGWNTGELFF	TGTGCCAGCTCACCTTCCAGCGGATGGAACACCGGGGAGCTGTTTTTT
TRBD2	TRBJ2-5	TRBV5-1	many	CASSLAGGSRSYETQYF	TGCGCCAGCAGCTTGGCGGGCGGGAGTAGATCTTACGAGACCCAGTACTTC
NA	TRBJ1-3	TRBV4-1	many	CASSHITGLGNTIYF	TGCGCCAGCAGCCATATTACAGGACTTGGAAACACCATATATTTT
NA	TRBJ1-1	TRBV29-1	many	CSVESGTPNTEAFF	TGCAGCGTTGAAAGCGGGACACCGAACACTGAAGCTTTCTTT
NA	TRBJ2-3	TRBV9	many	CASSSGLSLYTDTQYF	TGTGCCAGCAGCTCAGGACTCTCCTTATACACAGATACGCAGTATTTT
TRBD2	TRBJ2-5	TRBV20-1	NA	CSASLRAGVGEIQYF	TGCAGTGCTAGTCTCCGAGCGGGGGTCGGGGAGATCCAGTACTTC
NA	TRBJ1-1	TRBV20-1	many	CSAREWRGNTEAFF	TGCAGTGCTAGAGAGTGGCGCGGGAACACTGAAGCTTTCTTT
NA	TRBJ2-1	TRBV20-1	many	CSAREETEQFF	TGCAGTGCTAGAGAGGAGACTGAGCAGTTCTTC
NA	TRBJ1-1	TRBV4-3	many	CASSQAGLANTEAFF	TGCGCCAGCAGCCAAGCAGGGCTGGCGAACACTGAAGCTTTCTTT
TRBD2	TRBJ2-1	TRBV29-1	many	CSVEGLAGVDEQFF	TGCAGCGTTGAGGGACTAGCGGGAGTAGATGAGCAGTTCTTC
NA	TRBJ2-7	TRBV5-1	NA	CASSSNYEQYF	TGCGCCAGCAGCTCCAATTACGAGCAGTACTTC
NA	TRBJ1-3	TRBV28	few	CASLAQGGRNTIYF	TGTGCCAGCCTTGCGCAAGGGGGTAGAAACACCATATATTTT
NA	TRBJ2-1	TRBV7-2	few	CASSSLSKQFF	TGTGCCAGCAGCTCCCTATCTAAGCAGTTCTTC
NA	TRBJ2-3	TRBV11-2	many	CASSPGFLRAEDTQYF	TGTGCCAGCAGCCCCGGTTTCTTGAGGGCTGAAGATACGCAGTATTTT
NA	TRBJ2-7	TRBV7-9	NA	CASSFGGDSYEQYF	TGTGCCAGCAGCTTTGGAGGGGACTCCTACGAGCAGTACTTC
NA	TRBJ2-2	TRBV11-2	many	CASSLGPSRGQGELFF	TGTGCCAGCAGCTTAGGACCCTCGCGGGGGCAAGGGGAGCTGTTTTTT
NA	TRBJ2-1	TRBV11-3	few	CASTVGSYNEQFF	TGTGCCAGCACCGTGGGGAGCTACAATGAGCAGTTCTTC
TRBD1	TRBJ2-5	TRBV7-3	NA	CASSSGQRETQYF	TGTGCCAGCAGCTCGGGACAGCGGGAGACCCAGTACTTC
TRBD1	TRBJ2-5	TRBV25-1	many	CASTRQGVEETQYF	TGTGCCAGCACCCGACAGGGGGTAGAGGAGACCCAGTACTTC
NA	TRBJ2-1	TRBV20-1	many	CSASLAGLNNELFF	TGCAGTGCTAGCCTGGCGGGACTTAACAATGAGCTGTTCTTC
TRBD2	TRBJ2-1	TRBV7-9	many	CASSLDRTSGDNEQFF	TGTGCCAGCAGCTTAGATAGGACTAGCGGGGACAATGAGCAGTTCTTC
NA	TRBJ2-5	TRBV20-1	many	CSASPTQETQYF	TGCAGTGCAAGCCCTACCCAAGAGACCCAGTACTTC
TRBD2	TRBJ2-1	TRBV7-2	many	CASTSGSSYNEQFF	TGTGCCTCTACTAGCGGGAGCTCCTACAATGAGCAGTTCTTC